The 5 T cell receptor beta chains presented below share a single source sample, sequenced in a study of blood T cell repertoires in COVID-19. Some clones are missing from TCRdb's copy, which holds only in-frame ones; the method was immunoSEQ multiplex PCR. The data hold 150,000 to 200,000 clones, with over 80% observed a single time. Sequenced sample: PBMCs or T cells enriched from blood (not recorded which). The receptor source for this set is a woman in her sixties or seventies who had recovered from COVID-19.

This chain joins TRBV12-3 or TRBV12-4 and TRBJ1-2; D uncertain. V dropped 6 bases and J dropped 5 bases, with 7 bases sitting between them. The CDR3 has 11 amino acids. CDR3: CASSSSYGYTF. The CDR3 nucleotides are TGTGCCAGCAGCTCCTCTTATGGCTACACCTTC.

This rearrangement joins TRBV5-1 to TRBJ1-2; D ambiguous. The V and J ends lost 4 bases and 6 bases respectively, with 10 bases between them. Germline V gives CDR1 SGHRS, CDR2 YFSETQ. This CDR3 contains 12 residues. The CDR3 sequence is CASSDSENGYTF. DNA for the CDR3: TGCGCCAGCAGCGACTCAGAGAATGGCTACACCTTC. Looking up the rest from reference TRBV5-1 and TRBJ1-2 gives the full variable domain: KAGVTQTPRYLIKTRGQQVTLSCSPISGHRSVSWYQQTPGQGLQFLFEYFSETQRNKGNFPGRFSGRQFSNSRSEMNVSTLELGDSALYLCASSDSENGYTFGSGTRLTVV.

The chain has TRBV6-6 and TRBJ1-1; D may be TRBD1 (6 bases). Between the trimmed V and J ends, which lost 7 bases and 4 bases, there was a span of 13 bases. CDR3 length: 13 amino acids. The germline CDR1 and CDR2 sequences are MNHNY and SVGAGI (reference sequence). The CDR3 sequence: CASTGTGITEAFF. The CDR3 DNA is TGTGCCAGCACCGGAACAGGGATCACTGAAGCTTTCTTT.

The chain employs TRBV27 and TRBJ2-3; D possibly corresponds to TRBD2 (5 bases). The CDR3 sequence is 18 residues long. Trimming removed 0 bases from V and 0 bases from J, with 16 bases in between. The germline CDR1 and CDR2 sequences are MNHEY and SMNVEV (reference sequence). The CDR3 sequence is CASSLSASASPSTDTQYF. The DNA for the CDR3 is TGTGCCAGCAGTTTATCGGCTTCGGCTAGCCCTAGCACAGATACGCAGTATTTT.

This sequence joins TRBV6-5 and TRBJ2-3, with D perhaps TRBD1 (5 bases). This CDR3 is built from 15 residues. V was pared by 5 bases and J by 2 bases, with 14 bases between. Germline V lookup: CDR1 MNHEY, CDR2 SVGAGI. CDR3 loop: CASSRTKGPTDTQYF. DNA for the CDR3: TGTGCCAGCAGTAGGACAAAGGGGCCCACAGATACGCAGTATTTT.